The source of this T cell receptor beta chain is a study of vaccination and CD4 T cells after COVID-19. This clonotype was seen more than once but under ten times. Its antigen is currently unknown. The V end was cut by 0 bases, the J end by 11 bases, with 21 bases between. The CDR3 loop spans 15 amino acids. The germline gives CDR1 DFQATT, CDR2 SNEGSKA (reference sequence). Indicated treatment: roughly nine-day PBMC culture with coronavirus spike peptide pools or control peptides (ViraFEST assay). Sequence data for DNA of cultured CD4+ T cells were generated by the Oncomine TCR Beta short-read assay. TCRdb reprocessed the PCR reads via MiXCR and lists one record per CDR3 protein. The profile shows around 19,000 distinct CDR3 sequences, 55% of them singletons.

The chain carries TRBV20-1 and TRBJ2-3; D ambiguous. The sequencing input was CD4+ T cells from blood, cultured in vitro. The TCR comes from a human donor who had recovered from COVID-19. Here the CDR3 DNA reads TGCAGTGCTAGAGATCGTGAGGCCCGCCCTATAAAGCAGTATTTT. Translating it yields CSARDREARPIKQYF.